This T cell receptor (beta chain) stems from a study of graft-versus-host responses after intestinal transplantation. Germline V gene sequence: CDR1 SGHDT, CDR2 YYEEEE. The CDR3 is made up of 14 amino acids. V was shortened by 3 bases and J by 5 bases, with 14 bases between the two germline ends. Sequencing used immunoSEQ multiplex PCR; TCRdb keeps in-frame clones, though not all of them. The table has 130,000 to 150,000 clones, nearly 95% seen once. Regarding this clone: What it recognizes is unknown.

The sequences come from unstimulated CD4+ T cells sorted from spleen or lymph node cells, collected before intestinal transplant. This TCR came from a human donor who received an intestinal transplant. This rearrangement joins TRBV5-6 to TRBJ2-5, with D possibly matching TRBD1 (5 bases). The CDR3 here is CASSWTQGAETQYF. The DNA for the CDR3 is TGTGCCAGCAGCTGGACGCAGGGTGCCGAGACCCAGTACTTC.